This T cell receptor beta chain came from a study of cytomegalovirus exposure and HLA in healthy donors. V lost 2 bases and J lost 0, with 13 bases in between. The CDR3 has 16 residues. 13 Jbeta primers and 60 Vbeta primers were used for the PCR. Assay used: immunoSEQ multiplex PCR; TCRdb lists only in-frame clones, some missing. The table has some 140,000 clones, around 79% seen once; the top ten hold roughly 8.8%. This clone was seen just once. Sample: PBMCs. The receptor's source is a woman aged 50 to 60 in good health and CMV-seropositive. The chain joins TRBV23-1 to TRBJ1-2; possibly TRBD1 for D (6 bases). TRBV23-1 falls under the ORF class, with uncertain function. The CDR3 bases are TGCGCCAGCAGTCAACATTGTCAGGGGTCTAACTATGGCTACACCTTC. Translating it yields CASSQHCQGSNYGYTF.